The present entry profiles one TCR beta chain with its context. The antigen is not known. Within the sample, other DNA sequences also encode this same CDR3. Looked up from germline, CDR1 is MDHEN and CDR2 is SYDVKM. Trimming took 5 bases from V and 2 from J, leaving 3 bases between them. This CDR3 has 11 residues. Here immunoSEQ multiplex PCR was the method, and the copy in TCRdb shows in-frame clones only, minus some. Among approximately 220,000 clones listed, more than 85% were seen once. This record belongs to a study of T cell responses to AZD1222 COVID-19 vaccine. The study's findings and limits: Increased Spike-specific TCR breadth and depth were observed after two AZD1222 doses. Baseline antibody screening turned up just a handful of seropositive AZD1222 recipients.

The sample here was peripheral blood, taken on day 0 of MenACWY control vaccination. The gene calls are TRBV28 and TRBJ1-2; no clear D gene. The origin of this receptor is an adult in good health. CDR3 region: CASSQNYGYTF. CDR3 DNA: TGTGCCAGCAGTCAGAACTATGGCTACACCTTC.